These 11 T cell receptor beta chains share one sample of origin, sequenced in a study of blood T cell repertoires in COVID-19. The repertoire was sequenced with immunoSEQ multiplex PCR; TCRdb's copy has only in-frame clones and lacks some. Here the sample spans under 200,000 clones, around nine tenths being singletons. The sequenced material came from peripheral blood. The source is a man between 70 and 80 years old with acute or convalescent COVID-19.

The rearrangement links TRBV2 to TRBJ2-3, with 13 bases lining up with TRBD2. After removal of 7 bases from V and 2 bases from J, the junction contained 9 bases not matched to a gene. The CDR3 extends over 17 amino acids. CDR1 and CDR2 (germline): SNHLY, FYNNEI. The CDR3 DNA reads as TGTGCCAGCAAGGGACTAGCGGGAAATCGGGACACAGATACGCAGTATTTT. Translated: CASKGLAGNRDTDTQYF.

This clone was recorded once. V gene TRBV5-1 combines with J gene TRBJ2-7; D may be TRBD2 (6 bases). Trimming cost V 2 bases and J 0 bases, with 12 bases left between them. The CDR3 is 15 amino acids. Germline lookup yields CDR1 SGHRS and CDR2 YFSETQ. The DNA for the CDR3 is TGCGCCAGCAGCTTCGGGGGTCCGAGCTCCTACGAGCAGTACTTC. This gives the protein CASSFGGPSSYEQYF.

The rearrangement links TRBV5-3 to TRBJ2-7; D gene uncertain. TRBV5-3 counts as an open reading frame of uncertain function. CDR3 length: 12 residues. Trimming left V 4 bases short and J 2 bases short, with 7 bases between. CDR3 in amino acids: CARSVTTYEQYF. The CDR3 DNA sequence: TGTGCCAGAAGCGTAACAACCTACGAGCAGTACTTC.

The chain uses TRBV5-5 and TRBJ1-1; D gene ambiguous. Trimming removed 4 bases from V and 6 bases from J, with 10 bases in between. CDR3 size: 12 residues. Per the germline V gene, CDR1 is SGHKS and CDR2 is YYEKEE (reference sequence). In DNA, the CDR3 is TGTGCCAGCAGCGTTATCTCTTCTGAAGCTTTCTTT. Its protein is CASSVISSEAFF.

The J gene is TRBJ2-7, the V gene TRBV3-1 (or the pseudogene TRBV3-2); 10 nucleotides agree with TRBD2. The CDR3 has 14 amino acids. Germline V gene sequence: CDR1 LGHDT, CDR2 YNNKEL (reference sequence). V lost 4 bases to trimming and J lost 7 bases; unmatched junction nucleotides: 7. The CDR3 nucleotides are TGTGCCAGCAGCCGAGGGACTAGCGCTAATGAGCAGTACTTC. Translating gives CASSRGTSANEQYF.

The rearrangement links TRBV14 to TRBJ2-1; 15 bases align to TRBD2. Germline V CDR1 and CDR2: SGHDN, FVKESK. CDR3 length: 16 residues. Losses at the gene ends were 2 bases for V and 9 bases for J; bases not matched to a gene: 5. The CDR3 is CASSQRTSGGEGEQFF. DNA for the CDR3: TGTGCCAGCAGCCAAAGGACTAGCGGGGGGGAAGGTGAGCAGTTCTTC. Based on the CDR3 plus reference TRBV14 and TRBJ2-1, the full variable domain is EAGVTQFPSHSVIEKGQTVTLRCDPISGHDNLYWYRRVMGKEIKFLLHFVKESKQDESGMPNNRFLAERTGGTYSTLKVQPAELEDSGVYFCASSQRTSGGEGEQFFGPGTRLTVL.

The chain uses TRBV9 and TRBJ1-1, with D possibly matching TRBD1 (5 bases). The V gene's germline CDR1 is SGDLS and CDR2 YYNGEE. The CDR3 contains 15 residues. V lost 0 bases to trimming and J lost 3 bases, with 12 bases between them. CDR3 region: CASSVGDSRDTEAFF. For the CDR3, the DNA is TGTGCCAGCAGCGTAGGAGACAGTAGGGACACTGAAGCTTTCTTT. Based on the CDR3 plus reference TRBV9 and TRBJ1-1, the full variable domain is DSGVTQTPKHLITATGQRVTLRCSPRSGDLSVYWYQQSLDQGLQFLIQYYNGEERAKGNILERFSAQQFPDLHSELNLSSLELGDSALYFCASSVGDSRDTEAFFGQGTRLTVV.

With respect to this clone: The identical CDR3 is also encoded by other nucleotide sequences in the sample. The J gene is TRBJ1-1, the V gene TRBV2, with D perhaps TRBD1 (5 bases). V was cut by 5 bases and J by 1 base, with 8 bases left in between. From germline, CDR1 is SNHLY and CDR2 FYNNEI. This CDR3 has 13 amino acids. CDR3 bases: TGTGCCAGCAGTTTGGACACGAACACTGAAGCTTTCTTT. Translation: CASSLDTNTEAFF.

The chain links TRBV7-3 to TRBJ1-2, with 7 bases matching TRBD1. J lost 6 bases, V lost 2 bases, and 6 bases had no gene match. The CDR3 runs to 14 residues. Germline CDR1 and CDR2: SGHTA and FQGTGA. CDR3 sequence (DNA): TGTGCCAGCAGCTTAGGTCAGGGGGTGGATGGCTACACCTTC. Its protein product is CASSLGQGVDGYTF.

The chain recombines TRBV7-2 with TRBJ2-7; tentative D call: TRBD1 (5 bases). This CDR3 is 14 amino acids long. V shed 3 bases and J shed 3 bases, with 12 bases lying between them. Looked up from germline, CDR1 is SGHTA and CDR2 is FQGNSA. CDR3: CASSLPGFYYEQYF. In DNA form, the CDR3 reads TGTGCCAGCAGCTTGCCAGGGTTTTACTACGAGCAGTACTTC.

This chain links TRBV24-1 with TRBJ2-2; TRBD1 might be the D (5 bases). The CDR3 spans 14 residues. V lost 1 base and J lost 3, with 5 bases in between. From germline, CDR1 is KGHDR and CDR2 SFDVKD. The CDR3 sequence: CATSDFRDTGELFF. As DNA, the CDR3 is TGTGCCACCAGTGATTTCAGGGACACCGGGGAGCTGTTTTTT.